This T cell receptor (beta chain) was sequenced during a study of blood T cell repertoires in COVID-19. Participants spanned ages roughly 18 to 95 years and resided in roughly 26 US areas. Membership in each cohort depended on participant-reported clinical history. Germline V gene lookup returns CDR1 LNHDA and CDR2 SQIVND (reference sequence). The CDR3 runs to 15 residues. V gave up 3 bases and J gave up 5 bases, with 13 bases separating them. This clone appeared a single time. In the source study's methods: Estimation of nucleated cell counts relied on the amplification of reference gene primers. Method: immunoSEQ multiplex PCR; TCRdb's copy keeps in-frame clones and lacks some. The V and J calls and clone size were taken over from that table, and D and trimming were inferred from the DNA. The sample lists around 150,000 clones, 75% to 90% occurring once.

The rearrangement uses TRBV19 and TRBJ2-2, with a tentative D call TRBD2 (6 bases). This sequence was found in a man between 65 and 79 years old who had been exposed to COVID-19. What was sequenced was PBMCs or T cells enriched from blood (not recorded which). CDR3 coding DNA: TGTGCCAGTAGTATGTGGGAGGTTAGGACCGGGGAGCTGTTTTTT. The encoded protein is CASSMWEVRTGELFF.